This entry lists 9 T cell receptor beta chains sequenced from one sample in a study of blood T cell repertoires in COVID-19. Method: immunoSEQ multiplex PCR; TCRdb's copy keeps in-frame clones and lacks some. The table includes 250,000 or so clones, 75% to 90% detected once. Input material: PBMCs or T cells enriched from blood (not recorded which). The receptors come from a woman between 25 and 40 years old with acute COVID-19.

The CDR3 sequence: CASAGRWGTDTQYF. The CDR3 DNA reads as TGCGCCAGCGCCGGGAGGTGGGGCACAGATACGCAGTATTTT. J is TRBJ2-3 and V is TRBV10-1, with TRBD2 matching over 7 bases. V was clipped by 8 bases and J by 1 base; unmatched bases: 6. The germline V gene has CDR1 WNHNN and CDR2 SYGVQD (reference sequence). This CDR3 has 14 amino acids.

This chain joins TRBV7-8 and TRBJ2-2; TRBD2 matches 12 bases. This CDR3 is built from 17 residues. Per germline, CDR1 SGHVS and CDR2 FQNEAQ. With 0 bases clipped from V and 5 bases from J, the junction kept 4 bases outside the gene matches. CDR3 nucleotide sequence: TGTGCCAGCAGCTTAGCCCTCGGGACTAGCGGGACCGGGGAGCTGTTTTTT. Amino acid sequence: CASSLALGTSGTGELFF.

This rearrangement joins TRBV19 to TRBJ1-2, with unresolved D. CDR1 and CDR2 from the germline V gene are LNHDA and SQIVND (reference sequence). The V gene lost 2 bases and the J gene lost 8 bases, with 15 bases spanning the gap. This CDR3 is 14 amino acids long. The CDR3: CASSIYPQAYGYTF. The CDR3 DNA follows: TGTGCCAGTAGTATATACCCCCAGGCCTACGGCTACACCTTC.

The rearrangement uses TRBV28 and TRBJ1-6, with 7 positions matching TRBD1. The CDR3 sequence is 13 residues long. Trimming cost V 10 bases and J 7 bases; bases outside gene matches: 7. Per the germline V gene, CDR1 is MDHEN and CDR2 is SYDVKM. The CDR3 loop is CATQQGWNSPLHF. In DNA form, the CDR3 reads TGTGCCACCCAACAGGGGTGGAATTCACCCCTCCACTTT.

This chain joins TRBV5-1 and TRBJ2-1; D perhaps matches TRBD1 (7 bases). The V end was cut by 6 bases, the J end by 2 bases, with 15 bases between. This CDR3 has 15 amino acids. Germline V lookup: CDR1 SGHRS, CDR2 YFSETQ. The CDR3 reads CASTLGGTAYNEQFF. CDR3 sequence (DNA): TGCGCCAGCACCCTAGGCGGGACAGCCTACAATGAGCAGTTCTTC.

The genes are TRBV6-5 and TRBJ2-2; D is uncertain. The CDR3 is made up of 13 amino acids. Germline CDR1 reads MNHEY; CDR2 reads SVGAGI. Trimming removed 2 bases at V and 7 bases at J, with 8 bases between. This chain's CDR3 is CASSYHAIGELFF. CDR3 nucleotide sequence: TGTGCCAGCAGTTACCACGCGATCGGGGAGCTGTTTTTT.

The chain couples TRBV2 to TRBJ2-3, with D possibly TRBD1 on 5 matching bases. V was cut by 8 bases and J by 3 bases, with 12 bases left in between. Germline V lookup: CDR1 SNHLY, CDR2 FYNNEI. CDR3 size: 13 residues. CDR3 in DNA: TGTGCCAGCCTGGGGCGGACGACAGATACGCAGTATTTT. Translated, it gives CASLGRTTDTQYF.

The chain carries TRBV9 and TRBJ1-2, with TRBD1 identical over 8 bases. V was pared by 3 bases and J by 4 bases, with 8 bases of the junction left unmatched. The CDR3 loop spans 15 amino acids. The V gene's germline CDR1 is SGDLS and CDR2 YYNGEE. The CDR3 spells CASSEVPDRGYGYTF. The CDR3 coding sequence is TGTGCCAGCAGCGAGGTCCCAGACAGGGGCTATGGCTACACCTTC. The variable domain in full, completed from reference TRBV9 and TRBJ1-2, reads DSGVTQTPKHLITATGQRVTLRCSPRSGDLSVYWYQQSLDQGLQFLIQYYNGEERAKGNILERFSAQQFPDLHSELNLSSLELGDSALYFCASSEVPDRGYGYTFGSGTRLTVV.

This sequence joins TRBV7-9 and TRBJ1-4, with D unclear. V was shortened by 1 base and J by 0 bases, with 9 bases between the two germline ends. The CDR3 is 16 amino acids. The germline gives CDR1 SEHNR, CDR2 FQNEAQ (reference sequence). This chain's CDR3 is CASSLGSGATNEKLFF. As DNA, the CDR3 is TGTGCCAGCAGCTTAGGCAGCGGGGCAACTAATGAAAAACTGTTTTTT.